The rows below give T cell receptor beta chains drawn from one sample of a study of blood T cell repertoires in COVID-19. The assay was immunoSEQ multiplex PCR, and TCRdb's table has in-frame clones only and misses some. Among around 30,000 clones listed, around 80% were seen once. The source material was peripheral blood. Receptor source: a human donor in a cohort sampled during active COVID-19. Both conserved end residues are part of each CDR3. The D gene is left open where the match is weak. Expanded clones are given a class, and other clones once, few, many or no size at all.

CDR3 protein	CDR3 DNA	V gene	J gene	D gene	clone size
CASSYSLRGGKAFF	TGTGCCAGCAGTTACTCGCTTCGAGGGGGTAAAGCTTTCTTT	TRBV6-5	TRBJ1-1	-	-
CASSPQGMGMNTEAFF	TGTGCCAGCAGCCCCCAGGGGATGGGGATGAACACTGAAGCTTTCTTT	TRBV7-8	TRBJ1-1	-	-
CASSRGLADPRGLTQYF	TGTGCCAGCAGTCGAGGACTAGCGGATCCGCGTGGTCTGACGCAGTATTTT	TRBV6-6	TRBJ2-3	TRBD2	-
CASSPRTEATIHPYEQYF	TGTGCCAGCAGCCCCCGGACAGAGGCCACGATCCATCCCTACGAGCAGTACTTC	TRBV7-9	TRBJ2-7	-	-
CASKERGGRVFF	TGCGCCAGCAAGGAGCGGGGGGGCCGGGTGTTTTTT	TRBV5-1	TRBJ2-2	TRBD2	-
CSVSSDYGYTF	TGCAGCGTTAGCTCGGACTATGGCTACACCTTC	TRBV29-1	TRBJ1-2	-	-
CASSLGGNLNEQFF	TGTGCCAGCAGCTTAGGTGGCAATCTCAATGAGCAGTTCTTC	TRBV7-3	TRBJ2-1	-	once
CASSLVGTPGVGETQYF	TGTGCCAGCAGCTTAGTTGGGACCCCGGGGGTCGGGGAGACCCAGTACTTC	TRBV7-2	TRBJ2-5	-	-
CASLGQGILSEQYF	TGTGCCAGTCTGGGACAGGGCATTTTATCCGAGCAGTACTTC	TRBV2	TRBJ2-7	TRBD1	-
CASQDYREKRYTQYF	TGCGCCAGCCAGGATTACAGGGAGAAGCGATATACGCAGTATTTT	TRBV5-1	TRBJ2-3	-	-
CASSRSVRGEQYF	TGTGCCAGCAGCCGCTCGGTCCGGGGTGAGCAGTACTTC	TRBV11-2	TRBJ2-7	-	-
CASSPNSGGYLPETQYF	TGTGCCAGCTCCCCCAACAGCGGGGGGTATCTTCCGGAGACCCAGTACTTC	TRBV18	TRBJ2-5	TRBD2	-
CASSGGAQYF	TGTGCCAGCAGCGGGGGGGCGCAGTATTTT	TRBV4-2	TRBJ2-3	TRBD2	-
CASSARGDSYNEQFF	TGTGCCAGCAGCGCGCGGGGGGATTCGTACAATGAGCAGTTCTTC	TRBV9	TRBJ2-1	TRBD2	-
CASSLLHRGQGGYTF	TGTGCCAGCAGTTTATTACACAGGGGGCAAGGTGGCTACACCTTC	TRBV28	TRBJ1-2	TRBD1	few
CASSLAGGYNEQFF	TGTGCCAGCAGCTTAGCGGGGGGTTACAATGAGCAGTTCTTC	TRBV7-2	TRBJ2-1	-	-
CASSLGGGVRETQYF	TGTGCCAGCAGCCTTGGCGGGGGGGTTAGGGAGACCCAGTACTTC	TRBV3-1/TRBV3-2	TRBJ2-5	TRBD2	-
CASSLAPYSGNTIYF	TGCGCCAGCAGCTTGGCACCCTACTCTGGAAACACCATATATTTT	TRBV5-1	TRBJ1-3	-	once
CATSRTPGTGDGNTEAFF	TGTGCCACCAGCAGAACCCCCGGGACAGGGGATGGGAACACTGAAGCTTTCTTT	TRBV15	TRBJ1-1	TRBD1	-
CASSPGTSGGGETQYF	TGTGCCAGCAGCCCGGGGACTAGCGGGGGTGGGGAGACCCAGTACTTC	TRBV7-2	TRBJ2-5	TRBD2	-
CASSPLGAGLSGNTIYF	TGTGCCAGCAGCCCCCTGGGGGCAGGGCTCTCTGGAAACACCATATATTTT	TRBV11-2	TRBJ1-3	-	-
CASSQDRHGGALHF	TGTGCCAGCAGCCAAGATCGCCATGGGGGGGCCCTCCACTTT	TRBV3-1/TRBV3-2	TRBJ1-6	-	-
CASSYSGEGGYTF	TGTGCCAGCAGTTACTCGGGAGAGGGTGGCTACACCTTC	TRBV6-5	TRBJ1-2	-	once